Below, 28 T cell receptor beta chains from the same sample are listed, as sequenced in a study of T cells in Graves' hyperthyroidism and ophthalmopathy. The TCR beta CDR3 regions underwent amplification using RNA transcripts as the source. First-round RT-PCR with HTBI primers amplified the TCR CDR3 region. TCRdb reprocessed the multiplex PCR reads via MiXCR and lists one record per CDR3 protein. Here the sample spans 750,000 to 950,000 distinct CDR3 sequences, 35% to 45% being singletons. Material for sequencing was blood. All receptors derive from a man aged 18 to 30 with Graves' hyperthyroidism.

The CDR3 is CSVGGQGSSYEQYF. CDR3 bases: TGCAGCGTTGGTGGGCAGGGCTCGTCCTACGAGCAGTACTTC. The J gene is TRBJ2-7, the V gene TRBV29-1, with a tentative D call TRBD1 (5 bases). Trimming cost V 4 bases and J 1 base, with 14 bases left between them. Germline loops: CDR1 SQVTM, CDR2 ANQGSEA. The CDR3 extends over 14 amino acids.

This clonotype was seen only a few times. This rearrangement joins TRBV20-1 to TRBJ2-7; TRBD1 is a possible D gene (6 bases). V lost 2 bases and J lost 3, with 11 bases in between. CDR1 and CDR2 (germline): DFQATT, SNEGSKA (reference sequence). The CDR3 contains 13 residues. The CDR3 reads CSARPDSFYEQYF. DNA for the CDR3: TGCAGTGCTAGACCGGACAGCTTCTACGAGCAGTACTTC.

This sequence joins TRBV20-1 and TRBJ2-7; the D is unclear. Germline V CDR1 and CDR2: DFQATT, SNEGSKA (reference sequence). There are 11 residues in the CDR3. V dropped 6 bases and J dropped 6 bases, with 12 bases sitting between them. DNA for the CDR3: TGCAGTGCAAGAAGGGCAGGCGAGCAGTACTTC. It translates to CSARRAGEQYF.

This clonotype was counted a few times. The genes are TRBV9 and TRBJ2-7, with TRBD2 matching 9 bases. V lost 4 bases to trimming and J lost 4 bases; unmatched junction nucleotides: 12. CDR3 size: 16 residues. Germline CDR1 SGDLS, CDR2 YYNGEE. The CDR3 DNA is TGTGCCAGCAGCCCACGTACGGCTAGCGGGACTTACGAGCAGTACTTC. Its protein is CASSPRTASGTYEQYF.

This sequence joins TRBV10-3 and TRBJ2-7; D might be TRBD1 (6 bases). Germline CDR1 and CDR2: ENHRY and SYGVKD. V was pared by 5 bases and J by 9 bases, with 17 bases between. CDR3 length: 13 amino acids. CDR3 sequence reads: CAISPTGSSRQYF. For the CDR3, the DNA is TGTGCCATCAGTCCTACAGGGAGCAGTCGGCAGTACTTC.

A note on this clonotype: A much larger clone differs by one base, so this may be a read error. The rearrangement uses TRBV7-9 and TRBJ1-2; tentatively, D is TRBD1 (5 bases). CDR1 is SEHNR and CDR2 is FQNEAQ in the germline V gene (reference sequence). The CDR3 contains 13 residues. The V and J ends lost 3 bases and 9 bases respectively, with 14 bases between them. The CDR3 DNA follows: TGTGCCAGCAGCTTTAAAGGGGAAGATTGCTACACCTTC. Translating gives CASSFKGEDCYTF.

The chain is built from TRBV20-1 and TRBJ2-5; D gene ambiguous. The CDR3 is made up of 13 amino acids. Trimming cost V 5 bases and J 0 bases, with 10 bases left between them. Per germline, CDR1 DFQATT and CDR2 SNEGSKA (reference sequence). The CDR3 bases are TGCAGTGCTGATGACCAATACCAAGAGACCCAGTACTTC. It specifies CSADDQYQETQYF.

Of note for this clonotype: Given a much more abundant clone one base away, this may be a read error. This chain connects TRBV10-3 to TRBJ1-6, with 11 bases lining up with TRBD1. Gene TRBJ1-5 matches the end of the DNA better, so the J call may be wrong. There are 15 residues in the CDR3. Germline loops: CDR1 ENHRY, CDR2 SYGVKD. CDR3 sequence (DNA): TGTGCCATCAGCGACGGGACAGGGGGGAGTCAGCCCCAGCATTTT. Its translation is CAISDGTGGSQPQHF.

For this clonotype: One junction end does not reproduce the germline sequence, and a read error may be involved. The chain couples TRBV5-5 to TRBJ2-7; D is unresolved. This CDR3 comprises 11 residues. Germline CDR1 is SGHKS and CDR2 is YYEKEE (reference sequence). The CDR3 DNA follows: TGCGCCAGCAGCCACGGGTCCGAGCAGTACTTC. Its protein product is CASSHGSEQYF.

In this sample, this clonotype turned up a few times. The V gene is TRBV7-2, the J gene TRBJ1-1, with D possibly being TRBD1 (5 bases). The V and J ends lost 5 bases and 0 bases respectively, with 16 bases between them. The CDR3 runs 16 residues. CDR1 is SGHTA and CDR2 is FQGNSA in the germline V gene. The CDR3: CASSPRRTPMNTEAFF. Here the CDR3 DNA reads TGTGCCAGCAGCCCACGCCGGACACCGATGAACACTGAAGCTTTCTTT.

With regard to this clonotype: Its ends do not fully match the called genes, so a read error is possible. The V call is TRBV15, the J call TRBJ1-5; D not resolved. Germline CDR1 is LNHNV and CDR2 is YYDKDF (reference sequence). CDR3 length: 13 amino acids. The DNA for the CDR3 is TGTGGCACCAGCAGAGCTTTCGGTCAGCCCCCGCATTTT. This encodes CGTSRAFGQPPHF.

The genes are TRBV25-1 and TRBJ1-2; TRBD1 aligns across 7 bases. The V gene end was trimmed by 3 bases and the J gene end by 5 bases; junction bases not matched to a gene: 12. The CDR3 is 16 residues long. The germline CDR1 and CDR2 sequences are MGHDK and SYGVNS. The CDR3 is CASSDDLTGAPYGYTF. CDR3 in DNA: TGTGCCAGCAGTGACGACCTAACAGGGGCCCCGTATGGCTACACCTTC.

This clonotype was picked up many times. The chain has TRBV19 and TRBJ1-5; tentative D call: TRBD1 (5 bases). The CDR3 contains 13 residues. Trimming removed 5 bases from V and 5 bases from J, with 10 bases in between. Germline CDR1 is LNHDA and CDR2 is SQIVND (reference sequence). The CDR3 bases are TGTGCCAGTAGTGCCAGCAGGGATCAGCCCCAGCATTTT. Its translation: CASSASRDQPQHF. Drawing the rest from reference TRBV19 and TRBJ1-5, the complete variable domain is DGGITQSPKYLFRKEGQNVTLSCEQNLNHDAMYWYRQDPGQGLRLIYYSQIVNDFQKGDIAEGYSVSREKKESFPLTVTSAQKNPTAFYLCASSASRDQPQHFGDGTRLSIL.

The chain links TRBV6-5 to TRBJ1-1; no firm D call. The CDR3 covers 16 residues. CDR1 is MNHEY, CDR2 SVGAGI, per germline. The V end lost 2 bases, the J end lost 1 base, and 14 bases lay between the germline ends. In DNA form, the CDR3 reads TGTGCCAGCAGTTACGGGGAGAGGGTGGAGAACACTGAAGCTTTCTTT. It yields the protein CASSYGERVENTEAFF.

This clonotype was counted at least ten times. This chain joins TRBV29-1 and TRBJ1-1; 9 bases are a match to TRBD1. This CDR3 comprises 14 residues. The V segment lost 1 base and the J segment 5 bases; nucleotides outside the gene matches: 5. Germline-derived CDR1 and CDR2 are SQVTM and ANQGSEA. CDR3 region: CSVEGGTGRTEAFF. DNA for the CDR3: TGCAGCGTTGAAGGGGGGACAGGGAGGACTGAAGCTTTCTTT.

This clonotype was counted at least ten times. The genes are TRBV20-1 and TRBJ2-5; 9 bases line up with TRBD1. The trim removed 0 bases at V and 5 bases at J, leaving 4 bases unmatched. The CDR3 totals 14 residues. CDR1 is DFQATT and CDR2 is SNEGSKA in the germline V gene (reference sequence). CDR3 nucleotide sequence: TGCAGTGCTAGAGAGGGACAGGGATGGGAGACCCAGTACTTC. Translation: CSAREGQGWETQYF.

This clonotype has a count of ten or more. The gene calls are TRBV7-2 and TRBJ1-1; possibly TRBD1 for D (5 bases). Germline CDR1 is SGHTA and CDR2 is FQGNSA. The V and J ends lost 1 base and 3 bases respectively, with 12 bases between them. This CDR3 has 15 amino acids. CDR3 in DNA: TGTGCCAGCAGCTTAGATGGGGGAGGCGACACTGAAGCTTTCTTT. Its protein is CASSLDGGGDTEAFF.

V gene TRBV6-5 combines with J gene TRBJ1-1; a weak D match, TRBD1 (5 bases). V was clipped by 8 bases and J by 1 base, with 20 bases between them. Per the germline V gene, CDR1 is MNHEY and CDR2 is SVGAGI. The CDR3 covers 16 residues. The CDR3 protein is CASGRTIGQTNTEAFF. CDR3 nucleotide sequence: TGTGCCAGCGGACGTACCATCGGACAAACGAACACTGAAGCTTTCTTT.

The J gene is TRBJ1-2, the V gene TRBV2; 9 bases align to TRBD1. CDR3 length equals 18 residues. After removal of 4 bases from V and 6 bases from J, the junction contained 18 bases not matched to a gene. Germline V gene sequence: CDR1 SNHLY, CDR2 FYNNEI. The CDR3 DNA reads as TGTGCCAGCAGTGGGGGAGGACAGGGGCGAATTGCTCTCGATGGCTACACCTTC. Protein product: CASSGGGQGRIALDGYTF.

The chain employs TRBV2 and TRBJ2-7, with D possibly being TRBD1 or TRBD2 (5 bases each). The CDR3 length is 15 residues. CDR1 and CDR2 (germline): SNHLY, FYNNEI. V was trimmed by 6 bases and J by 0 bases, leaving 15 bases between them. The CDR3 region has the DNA TGTGCCAGCAGGCCCCGGGACGGGCCCTCCTACGAGCAGTACTTC. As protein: CASRPRDGPSYEQYF. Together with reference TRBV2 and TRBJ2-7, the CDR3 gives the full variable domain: EPEVTQTPSHQVTQMGQEVILRCVPISNHLYFYWYRQILGQKVEFLVSFYNNEISEKSEIFDDQFSVERPDGSNFTLKIRSTKLEDSAMYFCASRPRDGPSYEQYFGPGTRLTVT.

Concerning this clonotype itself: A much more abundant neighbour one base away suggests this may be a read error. The CDR3 here is CASSLVAGETKYF. The CDR3 DNA reads TGTGCCAGCAGTTTAGTGGCCGGGGAGACCAAGTACTTC. The chain uses TRBV12-3 or TRBV12-4 and TRBJ2-5; possible D gene TRBD2, 5 bases. The CDR3 sequence is 13 residues long.

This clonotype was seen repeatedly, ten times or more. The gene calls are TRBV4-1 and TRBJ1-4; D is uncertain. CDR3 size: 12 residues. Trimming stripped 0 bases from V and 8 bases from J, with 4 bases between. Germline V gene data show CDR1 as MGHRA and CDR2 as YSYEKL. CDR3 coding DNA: TGCGCCAGCAGCCAAGATAGCGAAAAACTGTTTTTT. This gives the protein CASSQDSEKLFF.

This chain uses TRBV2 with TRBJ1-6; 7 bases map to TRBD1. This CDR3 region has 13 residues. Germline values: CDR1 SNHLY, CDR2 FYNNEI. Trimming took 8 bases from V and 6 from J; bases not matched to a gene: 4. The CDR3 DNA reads TGTGCCAGCTACAACAGGGGTAATTCACCCCTCCACTTT. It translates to CASYNRGNSPLHF.

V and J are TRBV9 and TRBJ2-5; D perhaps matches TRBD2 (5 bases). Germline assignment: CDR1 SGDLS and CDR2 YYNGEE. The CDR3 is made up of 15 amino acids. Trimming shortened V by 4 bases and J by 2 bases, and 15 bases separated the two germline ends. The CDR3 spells CASSSPEGVQETQYF. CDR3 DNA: TGTGCCAGCAGCTCGCCCGAGGGAGTTCAAGAGACCCAGTACTTC.

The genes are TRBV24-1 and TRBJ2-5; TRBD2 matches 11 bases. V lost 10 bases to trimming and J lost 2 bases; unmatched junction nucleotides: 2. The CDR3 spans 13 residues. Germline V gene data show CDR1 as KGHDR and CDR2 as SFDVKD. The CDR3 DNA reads TGTGCCACACTAGCGGGGGTTCAAGAGACCCAGTACTTC. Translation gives CATLAGVQETQYF.

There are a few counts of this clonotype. CDR3 nucleotide sequence: TGTGCCAGCAGCCAGCCGGGACAGGGTGTTGAAAAACTGTTTTTT. This translates into CASSQPGQGVEKLFF. This rearrangement joins TRBV7-9 to TRBJ1-4; 9 bases are a match to TRBD1. V was pared by 5 bases and J by 7 bases, with 8 bases of the junction left unmatched. There are 15 residues in the CDR3. Germline V gene data show CDR1 as SEHNR and CDR2 as FQNEAQ (reference sequence). Variable domain in full (rest from reference TRBV7-9 and TRBJ1-4): DTGVSQNPRHKITKRGQNVTFRCDPISEHNRLYWYRQTLGQGPEFLTYFQNEAQLEKSRLLSDRFSAERPKGSFSTLEIQRTEQGDSAMYLCASSQPGQGVEKLFFGSGTQLSVL.

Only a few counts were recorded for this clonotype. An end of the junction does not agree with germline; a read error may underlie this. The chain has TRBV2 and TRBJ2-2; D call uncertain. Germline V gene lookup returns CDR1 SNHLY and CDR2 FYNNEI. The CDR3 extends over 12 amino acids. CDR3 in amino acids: CASNKNAGELFF. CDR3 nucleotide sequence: TGTGCCAGCAATAAGAACGCCGGGGAGCTGTTTTTT.

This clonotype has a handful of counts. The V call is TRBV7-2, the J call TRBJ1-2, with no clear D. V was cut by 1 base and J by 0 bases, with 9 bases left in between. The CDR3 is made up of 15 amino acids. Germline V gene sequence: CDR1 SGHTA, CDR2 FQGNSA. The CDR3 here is CASSLDPETNYGYTF. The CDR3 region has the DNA TGTGCCAGCAGCTTAGATCCGGAAACTAACTATGGCTACACCTTC. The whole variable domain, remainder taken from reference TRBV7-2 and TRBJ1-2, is GAGVSQSPSNKVTEKGKDVELRCDPISGHTALYWYRQSLGQGLEFLIYFQGNSAPDKSGLPSDRFSAERTGGSVSTLTIQRTQQEDSAVYLCASSLDPETNYGYTFGSGTRLTVV.